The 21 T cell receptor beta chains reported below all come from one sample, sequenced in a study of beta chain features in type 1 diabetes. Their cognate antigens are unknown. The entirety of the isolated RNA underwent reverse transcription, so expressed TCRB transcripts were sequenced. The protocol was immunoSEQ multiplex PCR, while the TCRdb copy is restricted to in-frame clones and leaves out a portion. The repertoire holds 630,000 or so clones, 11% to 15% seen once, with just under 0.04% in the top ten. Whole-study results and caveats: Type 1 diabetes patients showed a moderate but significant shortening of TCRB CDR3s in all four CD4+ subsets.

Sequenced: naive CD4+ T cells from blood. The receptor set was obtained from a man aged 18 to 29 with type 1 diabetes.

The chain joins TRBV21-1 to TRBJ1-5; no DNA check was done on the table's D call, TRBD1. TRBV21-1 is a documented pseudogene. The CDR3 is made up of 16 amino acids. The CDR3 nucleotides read TGTGCCAGCAGCGTACCCCGGGACAGGGTATCTCAGCCCCAGCATTTT. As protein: CASSVPRDRVSQPQHF.

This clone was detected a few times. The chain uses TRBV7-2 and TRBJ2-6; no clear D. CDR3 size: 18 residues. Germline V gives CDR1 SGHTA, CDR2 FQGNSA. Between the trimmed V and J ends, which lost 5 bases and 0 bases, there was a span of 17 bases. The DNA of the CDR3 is TGTGCCAGCAGCCCCCGCCCCGGTGGATTCTCTGGGGCCAACGTCCTGACTTTC. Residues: CASSPRPGGFSGANVLTF. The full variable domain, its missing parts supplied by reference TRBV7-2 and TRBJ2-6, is GAGVSQSPSNKVTEKGKDVELRCDPISGHTALYWYRQSLGQGLEFLIYFQGNSAPDKSGLPSDRFSAERTGGSVSTLTIQRTQQEDSAVYLCASSPRPGGFSGANVLTFGAGSRLTVL.

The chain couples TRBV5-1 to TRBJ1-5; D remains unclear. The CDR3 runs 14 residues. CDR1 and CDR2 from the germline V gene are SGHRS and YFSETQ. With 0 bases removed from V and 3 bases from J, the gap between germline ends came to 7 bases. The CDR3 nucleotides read TGCGCCAGCAGCTTGGACGGACCCAATCAGCCCCAGCATTTT. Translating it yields CASSLDGPNQPQHF.

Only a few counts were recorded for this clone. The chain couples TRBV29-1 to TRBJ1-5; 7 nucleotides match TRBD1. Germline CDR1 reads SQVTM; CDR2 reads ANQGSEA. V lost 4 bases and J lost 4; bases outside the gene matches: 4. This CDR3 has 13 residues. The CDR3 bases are TGCAGCGTTGGGGAACAGGGGAATCAGCCCCAGCATTTT. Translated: CSVGEQGNQPQHF. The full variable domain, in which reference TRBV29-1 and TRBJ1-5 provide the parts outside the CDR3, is SAVISQKPSRDICQRGTSLTIQCQVDSQVTMMFWYRQQPGQSLTLIATANQGSEATYESGFVIDKFPISRPNLTFSTLTVSNMSPEDSSIYLCSVGEQGNQPQHFGDGTRLSIL.

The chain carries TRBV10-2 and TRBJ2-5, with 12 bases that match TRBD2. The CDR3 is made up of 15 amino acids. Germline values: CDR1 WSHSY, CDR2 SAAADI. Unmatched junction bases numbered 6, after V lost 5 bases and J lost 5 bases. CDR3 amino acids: CASSMRLAGVETQYF. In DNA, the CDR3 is TGCGCCAGCAGTATGAGACTAGCGGGAGTTGAGACCCAGTACTTC.

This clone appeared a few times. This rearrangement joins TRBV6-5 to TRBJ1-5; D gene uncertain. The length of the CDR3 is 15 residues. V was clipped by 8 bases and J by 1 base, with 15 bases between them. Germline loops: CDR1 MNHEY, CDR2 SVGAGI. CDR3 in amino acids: CASFSGGASNQPQHF. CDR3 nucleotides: TGTGCCAGCTTTTCGGGAGGTGCGAGCAATCAGCCCCAGCATTTT.

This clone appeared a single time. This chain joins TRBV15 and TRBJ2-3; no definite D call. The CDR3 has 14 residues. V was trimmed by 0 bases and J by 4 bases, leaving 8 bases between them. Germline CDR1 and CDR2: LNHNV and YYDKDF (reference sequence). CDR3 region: CATSRDLSADTQYF. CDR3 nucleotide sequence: TGTGCCACCAGCAGAGATCTAAGCGCAGATACGCAGTATTTT.

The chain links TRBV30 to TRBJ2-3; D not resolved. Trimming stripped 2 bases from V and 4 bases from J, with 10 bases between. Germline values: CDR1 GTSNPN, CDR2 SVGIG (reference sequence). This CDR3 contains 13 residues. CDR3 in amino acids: CAWSSSFPDTQYF. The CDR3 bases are TGTGCCTGGAGTTCCTCGTTTCCAGATACGCAGTATTTT.

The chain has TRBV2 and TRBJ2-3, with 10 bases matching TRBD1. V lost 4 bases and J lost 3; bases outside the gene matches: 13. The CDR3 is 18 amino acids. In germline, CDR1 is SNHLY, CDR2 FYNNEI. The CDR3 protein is CASSVSGQGKRRTDTQYF. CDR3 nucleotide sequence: TGTGCCAGCAGTGTCTCGGGACAGGGGAAAAGAAGGACAGATACGCAGTATTTT.

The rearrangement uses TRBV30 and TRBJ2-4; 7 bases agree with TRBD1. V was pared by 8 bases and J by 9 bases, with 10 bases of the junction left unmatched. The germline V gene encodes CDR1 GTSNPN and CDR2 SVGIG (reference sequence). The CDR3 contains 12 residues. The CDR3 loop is CAHTRGGGIQYF. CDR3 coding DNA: TGTGCCCACACAAGAGGGGGCGGCATTCAGTACTTC.

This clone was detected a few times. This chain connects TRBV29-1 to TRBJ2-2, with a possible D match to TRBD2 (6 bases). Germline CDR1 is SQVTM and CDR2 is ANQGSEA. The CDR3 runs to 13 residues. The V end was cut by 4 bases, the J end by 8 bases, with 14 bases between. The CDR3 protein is CSVGEGGMGELFF. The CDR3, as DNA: TGCAGCGTTGGAGAAGGCGGGATGGGGGAGCTGTTTTTT.

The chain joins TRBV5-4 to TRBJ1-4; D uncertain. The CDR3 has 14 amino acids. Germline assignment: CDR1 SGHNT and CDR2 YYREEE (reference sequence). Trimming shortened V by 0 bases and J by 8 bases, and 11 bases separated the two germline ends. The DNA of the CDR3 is TGTGCCAGCAGCTTGGCACGGGATCGAGAAAAACTGTTTTTT. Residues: CASSLARDREKLFF.

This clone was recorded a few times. This chain's CDR3 is CASTAGGEYEQFF. The CDR3, as DNA: TGTGCCAGCACCGCAGGGGGAGAGTATGAGCAGTTCTTC. The genes are TRBV6-5 and TRBJ2-1, with 7 bases identical to TRBD1. Germline CDR1 reads MNHEY; CDR2 reads SVGAGI. V lost 7 bases, J lost 8 bases, and 8 bases stayed unmatched. This CDR3 region has 13 residues.

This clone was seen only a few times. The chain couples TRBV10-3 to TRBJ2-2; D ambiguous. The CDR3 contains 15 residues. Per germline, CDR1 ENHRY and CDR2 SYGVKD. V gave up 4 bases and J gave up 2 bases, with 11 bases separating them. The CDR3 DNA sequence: TGTGCCATCAGTGGACACGGCCGTAACACCGGGGAGCTGTTTTTT. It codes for CAISGHGRNTGELFF.

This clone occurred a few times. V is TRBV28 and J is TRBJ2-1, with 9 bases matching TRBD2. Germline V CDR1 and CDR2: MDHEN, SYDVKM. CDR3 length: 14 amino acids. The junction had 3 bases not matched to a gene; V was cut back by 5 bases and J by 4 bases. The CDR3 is CASSPAGGYNEQFF. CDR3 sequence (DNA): TGTGCCAGCAGTCCGGCGGGAGGGTACAATGAGCAGTTCTTC.

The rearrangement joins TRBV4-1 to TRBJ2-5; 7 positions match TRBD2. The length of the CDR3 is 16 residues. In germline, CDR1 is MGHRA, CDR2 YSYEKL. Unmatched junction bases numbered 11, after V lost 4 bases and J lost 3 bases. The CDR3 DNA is TGCGCCAGCAGCCGCAAGCTCCGGGACTATGAAGAGACCCAGTACTTC. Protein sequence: CASSRKLRDYEETQYF.

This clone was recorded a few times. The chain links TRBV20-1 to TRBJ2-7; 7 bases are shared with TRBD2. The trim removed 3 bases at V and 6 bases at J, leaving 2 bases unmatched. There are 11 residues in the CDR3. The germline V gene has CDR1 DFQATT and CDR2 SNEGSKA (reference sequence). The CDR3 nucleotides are TGCAGTGCTAGTCGCGGGGGCGAGCAGTACTTC. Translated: CSASRGGEQYF.

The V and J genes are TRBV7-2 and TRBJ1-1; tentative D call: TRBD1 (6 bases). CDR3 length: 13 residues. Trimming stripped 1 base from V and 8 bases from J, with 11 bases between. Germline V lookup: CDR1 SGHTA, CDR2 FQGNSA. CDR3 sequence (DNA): TGTGCCAGCAGCTTAGGACAGGTAGGGGAAGCTTTCTTT. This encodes CASSLGQVGEAFF.

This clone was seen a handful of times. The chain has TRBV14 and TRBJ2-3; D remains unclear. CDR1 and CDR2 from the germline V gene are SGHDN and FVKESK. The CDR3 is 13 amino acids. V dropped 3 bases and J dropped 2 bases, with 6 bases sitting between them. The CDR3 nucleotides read TGTGCCAGCAGCCAGGATAACACAGATACGCAGTATTTT. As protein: CASSQDNTDTQYF.

This CDR3 reads CAWDRDSGNTIYF. The CDR3 DNA reads TGTGCCTGGGACAGGGACTCTGGAAACACCATATATTTT. The chain links TRBV30 to TRBJ1-3, with TRBD1 matching over 7 bases. V was pared by 5 bases and J by 0 bases, with 1 base of the junction left unmatched. Germline-derived CDR1 and CDR2 are GTSNPN and SVGIG (reference sequence). This CDR3 has 13 residues.

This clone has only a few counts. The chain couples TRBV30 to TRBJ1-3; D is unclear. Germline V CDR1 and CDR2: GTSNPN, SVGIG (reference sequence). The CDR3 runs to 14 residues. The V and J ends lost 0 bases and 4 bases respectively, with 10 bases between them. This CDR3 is CAWSVHVRGNTIYF. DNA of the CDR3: TGTGCCTGGAGTGTTCACGTTAGAGGAAACACCATATATTTT.